This T cell receptor beta chain was identified during a study of shared clonotypes between healthy human individuals. CDR1 and CDR2 from the germline V gene are MNHEY and SMNVEV (reference sequence). Trimming removed 5 bases from V and 8 bases from J; junction bases left unmatched: 0. The CDR3 runs to 12 residues. Produced via immunoSEQ multiplex PCR; TCRdb's table is partial and in-frame only. The sample records about 2.3 million clones, 85% to 95% being singletons. This receptor was identified in a man aged 18 to 30 in good health. Some clones in this sample may be carry-over from other donors' samples. Sequencing was carried out using naive CD4+ T cells from PBMCs. Documented subset: CD45RA+ positively selected. The chain recombines TRBV27 with TRBJ2-1, with 10 bases that match TRBD1. CDR3 sequence reads: CASSDRGHEQFF. DNA of the CDR3: TGTGCCAGCAGTGACAGGGGGCATGAGCAGTTCTTC.